These 4 T cell receptor beta chains came from one sample sequenced in a study of blood T cell repertoires in COVID-19. The method was immunoSEQ multiplex PCR; TCRdb's version includes in-frame clones alone and lacks a portion of them. The sample contains about 53,000 clones, about 86% of which appear only once. The specimen was peripheral blood. Receptors originate from a man in his fifties with acute or convalescent COVID-19.

This clone has more than one count but fewer than ten. The chain has TRBV24-1 and TRBJ2-3; 9 bases fit TRBD2. The germline V gene encodes CDR1 KGHDR and CDR2 SFDVKD. The CDR3 has 15 residues. The ends lost 4 bases at V and 3 bases at J; junction bases unmatched: 4. In DNA form, the CDR3 reads TGTGCCACCAGTGACGCGGGAGGGCTTACAGATACGCAGTATTTT. It codes for CATSDAGGLTDTQYF.

The chain carries TRBV20-1 and TRBJ1-2, with 7 bases lining up with TRBD1. This CDR3 spans 12 amino acids. V lost 3 bases and J lost 7; bases outside the gene matches: 5. Germline assignment: CDR1 DFQATT and CDR2 SNEGSKA (reference sequence). The CDR3 region has the DNA TGCAGTGCTAGTCAGGGGGGCCTTGGCTACACCTTC. This codes for CSASQGGLGYTF.

The chain carries TRBV6-5 and TRBJ1-3; TRBD1 aligns across 10 bases. Per germline, CDR1 MNHEY and CDR2 SVGAGI. The CDR3 is 15 residues long. J lost 3 bases, V lost 6 bases, and 5 bases had no gene match. CDR3 sequence reads: CASSRQGAGGNTIYF. CDR3 DNA sequence: TGTGCCAGCAGCCGACAGGGGGCTGGTGGAAACACCATATATTTT.

With respect to this clone: Mismatch with germline at one junction end may stem from a read error. The chain couples TRBV7-7 to TRBJ2-5; D perhaps matches TRBD2 (5 bases). The germline gives CDR1 SSHAT, CDR2 FNYEAQ (reference sequence). The CDR3 has 14 residues. CDR3 nucleotides: TGTGCTAGCAGCTTAGAGCCGGACTCAAAGGTTCAGTACTTC. Translating it yields CASSLEPDSKVQYF.